The TCR beta chain under discussion was sequenced for a study of blood T cell repertoires in COVID-19 (dated by TCRdb to 2020 to 2022). With regard to the full study: The collaborator samples originated in the United States, Italy and Spain and spanned the acute and convalescent phases of COVID-19. The prospective study material was composed of cDNA or gDNA derived from T cells, B-cell-depleted T cells, or PBMCs. The dataset comprised deeply sampled blood TCRbeta repertoires from subjects exposed to, actively infected with, or recovered from COVID-19. The repertoires were released in a freely available public database intended as a resource for research on the immune response to SARS-CoV-2. Samples came from the ongoing ImmuneRACE study (first 160 participants) plus 1,254 subjects from 6 global collaborators. The sample metadata nearly always contained a de-identified subject ID, COVID-19 status, age in years and sex. Where available, HLA class I and class II types were taken from metadata supplied by the sample provider and were not determined by assay-based typing. Paper-wide results and their limitations: The quantity of clinical and demographic metadata differed by source and by participant and was supplied without curation.

The immunoSEQ Assay, a bias-controlled multiplex PCR, was used to amplify TCRbeta CDR3 regions from genomic DNA. As for the original processing: The number of nucleated cells in each sample was estimated from the amplification of reference gene primers within the assay. To quantify the absolute abundance of each unique TCRbeta CDR3 rearrangement, sequence reads were collapsed and filtered. For each sample, productive Simpson clonality was calculated by taking the square root of Simpson's diversity index across productive rearrangements. Here the immuneACCESS table is served through TCRdb, limited to in-frame sequences with V and J called. Missing clones are a known gap in these copies; in checked studies unresolved V genes cover under half, and the rest lacks a known reason. The D gene and trimming were derived from the DNA, and the V and J assignments and clone size from that table. This sample comprises around 190,000 clones, 84% of them detected only once. The biggest ten clones account for 3% to 3.5% of the sample.

A remark on this clone: Its target antigen remains unknown. Nothing much larger sits one base from this clone, and base qualities are not available.

The germline V gene sets CDR1 to MGHRA and CDR2 to YSYEKL. From the cysteine up to the phenylalanine, the CDR3 has a length of 16 residues. The DNA shown is the 48-base CDR3, in frame from base 1. Relative to germline, V is missing 1 base and J is missing 4 bases, with 7 bases of the junction outside any gene match. Participants in the prospective study were enrolled through a virtual design, were aged about 18 to 90 years, and lived in about two dozen United States geographic areas. In the prospective study, participants were assigned to cohorts based on the clinical history participants reported in a screening survey and a study questionnaire. A participant counted as exposed if, within 2 weeks of entering the study, that participant had been in contact with someone who had a PCR-confirmed or clinician-diagnosed COVID-19 case. Mobile phlebotomists in the prospective study collected whole blood, serum and a nasopharyngeal or oropharyngeal swab from every participant. Over a roughly 2-month period, participants in the prospective study had the option of providing additional blood draws and questionnaires. Before DNA extraction, blood samples from the prospective study were shipped at room temperature or frozen.

This receptor was obtained from a woman aged 30 to 39 who had been exposed to COVID-19. The chain is assembled from TRBV4-1 and TRBJ1-2, with 9 junctional bases fitting TRBD1. Sequencing was done on a sample of PBMCs or T cells enriched from blood (not recorded which). In nucleotide form, the sequence is TGCGCCAGCAGCCAAGGGGGACAGGGAAATACCTATGGCTACACCTTC. This codes for CASSQGGQGNTYGYTF.